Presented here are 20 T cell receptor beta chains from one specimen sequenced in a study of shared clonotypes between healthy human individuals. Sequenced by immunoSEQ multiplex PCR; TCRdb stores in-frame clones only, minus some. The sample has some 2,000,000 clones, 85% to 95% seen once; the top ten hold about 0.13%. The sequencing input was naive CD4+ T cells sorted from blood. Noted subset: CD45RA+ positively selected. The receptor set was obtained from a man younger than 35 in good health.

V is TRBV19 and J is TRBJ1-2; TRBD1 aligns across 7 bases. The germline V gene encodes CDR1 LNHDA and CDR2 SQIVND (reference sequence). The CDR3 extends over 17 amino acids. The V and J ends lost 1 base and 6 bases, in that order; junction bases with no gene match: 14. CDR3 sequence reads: CASSIGDLNRGGHGYTF. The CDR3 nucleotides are TGTGCCAGTAGTATAGGGGATCTGAACAGGGGAGGCCATGGCTACACCTTC.

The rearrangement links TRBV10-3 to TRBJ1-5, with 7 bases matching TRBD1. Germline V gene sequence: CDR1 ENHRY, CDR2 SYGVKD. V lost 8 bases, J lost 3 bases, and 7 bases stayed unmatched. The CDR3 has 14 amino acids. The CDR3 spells CAIARDSVNQPQHF. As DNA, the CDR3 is TGTGCCATCGCCCGGGACAGCGTCAATCAGCCCCAGCATTTT.

The chain's CDR3 is CASTIGRGNYSPLHF. The CDR3 nucleotides are TGCGCCAGCACCATTGGCAGGGGTAACTATTCACCCCTCCACTTT. The chain recombines TRBV5-1 with TRBJ1-6; a possible D gene is TRBD1 (6 bases). The CDR3 spans 15 residues. V was cut by 6 bases and J by 8 bases, with 18 bases left in between. Per germline, CDR1 SGHRS and CDR2 YFSETQ.

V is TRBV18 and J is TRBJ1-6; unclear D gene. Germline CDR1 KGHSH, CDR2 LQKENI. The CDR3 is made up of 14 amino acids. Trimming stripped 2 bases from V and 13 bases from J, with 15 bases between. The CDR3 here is CASSPTELTTPLHF. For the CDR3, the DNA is TGTGCCAGCTCACCAACCGAATTAACGACCCCCCTCCACTTT.

The CDR3 nucleotides are TGTCCCGAACAGGGTGGCTACACCTTC. This gives the protein CPEQGGYTF. The J gene is TRBJ1-2, the V gene TRBV21-1; the table's D call, TRBD1, has no DNA check behind it. TRBV21-1 corresponds to a pseudogene. The CDR3 is made up of 9 amino acids.

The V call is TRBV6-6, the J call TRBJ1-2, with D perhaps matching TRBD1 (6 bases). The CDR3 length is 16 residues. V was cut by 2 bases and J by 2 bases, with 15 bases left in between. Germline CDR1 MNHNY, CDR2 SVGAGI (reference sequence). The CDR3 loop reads CASSYPRGEKNYGYTF. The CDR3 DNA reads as TGTGCCAGCAGTTACCCCAGGGGAGAGAAAAACTATGGCTACACCTTC.

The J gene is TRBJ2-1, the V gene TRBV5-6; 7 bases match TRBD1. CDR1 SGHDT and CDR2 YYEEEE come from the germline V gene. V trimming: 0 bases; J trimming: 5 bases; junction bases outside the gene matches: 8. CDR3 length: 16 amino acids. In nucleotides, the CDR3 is TGTGCCAGCAGCTTGGTGGACAGGATTAGGGACAATGAGCAGTTCTTC. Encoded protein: CASSLVDRIRDNEQFF.

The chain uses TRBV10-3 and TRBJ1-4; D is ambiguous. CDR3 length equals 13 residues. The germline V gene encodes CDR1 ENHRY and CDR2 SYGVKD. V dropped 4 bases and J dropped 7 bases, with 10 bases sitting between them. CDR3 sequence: CAISAGEGEKLFF. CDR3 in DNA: TGTGCCATCAGTGCCGGGGAAGGTGAAAAACTGTTTTTT.

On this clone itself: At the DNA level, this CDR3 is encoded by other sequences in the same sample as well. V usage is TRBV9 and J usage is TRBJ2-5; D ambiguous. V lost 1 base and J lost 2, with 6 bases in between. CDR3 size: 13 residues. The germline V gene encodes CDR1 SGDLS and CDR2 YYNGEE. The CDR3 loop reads CASSVSPQETQYF. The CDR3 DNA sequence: TGTGCCAGCAGCGTAAGTCCTCAAGAGACCCAGTACTTC.

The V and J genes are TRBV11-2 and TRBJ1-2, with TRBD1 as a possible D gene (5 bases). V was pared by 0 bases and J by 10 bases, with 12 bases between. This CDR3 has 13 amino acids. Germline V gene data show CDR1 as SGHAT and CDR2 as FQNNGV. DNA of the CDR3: TGTGCCAGCAGCTTAGATTTGTCAGGGTACTACACCTTC. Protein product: CASSLDLSGYYTF. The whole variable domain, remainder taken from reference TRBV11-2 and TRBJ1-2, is EAGVAQSPRYKIIEKRQSVAFWCNPISGHATLYWYQQILGQGPKLLIQFQNNGVVDDSQLPKDRFSAERLKGVDSTLKIQPAKLEDSAVYLCASSLDLSGYYTFGSGTRLTVV.

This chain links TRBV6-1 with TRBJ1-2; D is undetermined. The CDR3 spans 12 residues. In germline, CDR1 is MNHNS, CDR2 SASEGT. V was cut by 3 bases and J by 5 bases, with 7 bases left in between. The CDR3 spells CASSESVYGYTF. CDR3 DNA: TGTGCCAGCAGTGAGAGCGTGTATGGCTACACCTTC.

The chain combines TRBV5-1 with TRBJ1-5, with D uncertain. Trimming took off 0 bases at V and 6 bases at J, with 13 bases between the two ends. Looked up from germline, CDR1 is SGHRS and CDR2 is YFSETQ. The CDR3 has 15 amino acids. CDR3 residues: CASSLGGTAAQPQHF. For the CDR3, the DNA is TGCGCCAGCAGCTTGGGTGGCACGGCTGCTCAGCCCCAGCATTTT.

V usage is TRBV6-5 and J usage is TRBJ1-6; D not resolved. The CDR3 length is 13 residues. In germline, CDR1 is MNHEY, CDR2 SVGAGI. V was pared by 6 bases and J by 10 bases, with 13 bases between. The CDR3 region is CASRPLGGSPLHF. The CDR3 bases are TGTGCCAGCAGGCCCCTAGGAGGATCACCCCTCCACTTT.

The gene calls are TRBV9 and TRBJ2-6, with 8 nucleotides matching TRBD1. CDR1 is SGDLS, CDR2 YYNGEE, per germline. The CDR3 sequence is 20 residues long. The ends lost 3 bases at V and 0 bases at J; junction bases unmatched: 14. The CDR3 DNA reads TGTGCCAGCAGCGACCCCCAGAGGACAGGGAGCAGCTCTGGGGCCAACGTCCTGACTTTC. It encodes CASSDPQRTGSSSGANVLTF.

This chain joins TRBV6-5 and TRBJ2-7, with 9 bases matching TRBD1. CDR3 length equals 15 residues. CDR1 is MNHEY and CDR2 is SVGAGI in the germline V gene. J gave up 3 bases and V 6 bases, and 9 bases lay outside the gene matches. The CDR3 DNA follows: TGTGCCAGCAGCCCTAGGGACAGGGTGCTCTACGAGCAGTACTTC. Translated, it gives CASSPRDRVLYEQYF.

The CDR3 DNA sequence: TGCGCCAGCAGCTTGAGTAGCGGGGAGATAACAGATACGCAGTATTTT. This codes for CASSLSSGEITDTQYF. The V and J genes are TRBV5-1 and TRBJ2-3; 8 nucleotides line up with TRBD2. The CDR3 extends over 16 amino acids. Germline loops: CDR1 SGHRS, CDR2 YFSETQ. J lost 3 bases, V lost 1 base, and 7 bases had no gene match.

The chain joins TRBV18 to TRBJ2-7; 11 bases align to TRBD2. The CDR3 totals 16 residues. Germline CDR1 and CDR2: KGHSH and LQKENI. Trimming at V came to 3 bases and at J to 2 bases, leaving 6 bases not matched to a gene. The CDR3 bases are TGTGCCAGCTCACCGGGACTAGCGGCCGTCACCTACGAGCAGTACTTC. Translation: CASSPGLAAVTYEQYF.

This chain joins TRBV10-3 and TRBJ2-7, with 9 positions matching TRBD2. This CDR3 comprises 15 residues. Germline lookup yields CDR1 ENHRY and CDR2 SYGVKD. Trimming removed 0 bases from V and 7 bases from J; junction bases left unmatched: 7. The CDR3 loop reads CAISESVREGVEQYF. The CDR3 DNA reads TGTGCCATCAGTGAGTCGGTGCGGGAGGGCGTAGAGCAGTACTTC.

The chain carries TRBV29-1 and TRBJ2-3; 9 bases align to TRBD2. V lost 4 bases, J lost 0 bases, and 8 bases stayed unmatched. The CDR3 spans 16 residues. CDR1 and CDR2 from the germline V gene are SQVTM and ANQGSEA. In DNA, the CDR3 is TGCAGCGTTGGGCAGACTAGCGGAGGGAGCACAGATACGCAGTATTTT. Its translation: CSVGQTSGGSTDTQYF.

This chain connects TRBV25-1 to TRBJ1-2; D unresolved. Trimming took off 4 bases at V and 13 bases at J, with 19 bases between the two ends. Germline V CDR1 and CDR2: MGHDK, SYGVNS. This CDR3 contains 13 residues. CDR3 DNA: TGTGCCAGCAGTGCGGCCAACAAATTTGGGTTCACCTTC. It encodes CASSAANKFGFTF.